These 26 T cell receptor beta chains share one sample of origin, sequenced in a study of T cell changes during pregnancy in multiple sclerosis. The repertoire was sequenced with immunoSEQ multiplex PCR; TCRdb's copy has only in-frame clones and lacks some. The table includes approximately 71,000 clones, approximately 94% detected once. The sample consisted of peripheral blood, taken in the third trimester of pregnancy. The receptors here all came from a female donor with multiple sclerosis, enrolled in a pregnancy study.

This clone was seen only once. The V gene is TRBV11-1, the J gene TRBJ1-1; D might be TRBD1 (6 bases). Trimming cost V 7 bases and J 11 bases, with 20 bases left between them. The length of the CDR3 is 13 residues. From germline, CDR1 is SGHAT and CDR2 FQDESV (reference sequence). CDR3 coding DNA: TGTGCCAGCACCTCTACGGGGGGACACGAGGCTTTCTTT. Translation gives CASTSTGGHEAFF.

The gene calls are TRBV5-4 and TRBJ1-3; 7 positions match TRBD1. Germline trimming cut 7 bases from V and 3 bases from J; bases unmatched to any gene: 4. The length of the CDR3 is 13 residues. Germline V gene data show CDR1 as SGHNT and CDR2 as YYREEE (reference sequence). CDR3 protein: CASSTGSGNTIYF. CDR3 bases: TGTGCCAGCTCGACAGGGAGTGGAAACACCATATATTTT. Full variable domain (rest looked up from reference TRBV5-4 and TRBJ1-3): ETGVTQSPTHLIKTRGQQVTLRCSSQSGHNTVSWYQQALGQGPQFIFQYYREEENGRGNFPPRFSGLQFPNYSSELNVNALELDDSALYLCASSTGSGNTIYFGEGSWLTVV.

This chain uses TRBV4-1 with TRBJ1-2; possible D gene TRBD1, 6 bases. The CDR3 is made up of 16 amino acids. Between the trimmed V and J ends, which lost 0 bases and 6 bases, there was a span of 17 bases. The V gene's germline CDR1 is MGHRA and CDR2 YSYEKL. CDR3 in amino acids: CASSQERLQGLDGYTF. CDR3 sequence (DNA): TGCGCCAGCAGCCAAGAAAGGTTACAGGGTTTGGATGGCTACACCTTC.

The rearrangement uses TRBV29-1 and TRBJ2-7; D possibly corresponds to TRBD2 (5 bases). V was clipped by 5 bases and J by 1 base, with 6 bases between them. From germline, CDR1 is SQVTM and CDR2 ANQGSEA. The CDR3 spans 11 residues. Written as DNA, the CDR3 is TGCAGCGTTAGGGAGTCCTACGAGCAGTACTTC. Residues: CSVRESYEQYF.

This clone was counted once. The rearrangement uses TRBV7-2 and TRBJ2-7, with TRBD2 identical over 8 bases. The germline V gene encodes CDR1 SGHTA and CDR2 FQGNSA. V shed 3 bases and J 0 bases; nucleotides not matched to a gene: 4. This CDR3 region has 15 residues. The CDR3 DNA reads as TGTGCCAGCAGCTTTTCAGCGGGGGTCTCCTACGAGCAGTACTTC. The encoded protein is CASSFSAGVSYEQYF.

The V call is TRBV19, the J call TRBJ1-1, with 7 nucleotides matching TRBD1. The V segment lost 7 bases and the J segment 1 base; nucleotides outside the gene matches: 6. Germline assignment: CDR1 LNHDA and CDR2 SQIVND (reference sequence). The CDR3 length is 14 residues. The CDR3 nucleotides read TGTGCCAGTACATCACGACAGGGGAACACTGAAGCTTTCTTT. Translated, it gives CASTSRQGNTEAFF.

The chain uses TRBV7-8 and TRBJ1-3, with D possibly TRBD1 on 6 matching bases. Germline CDR1 SGHVS, CDR2 FQNEAQ. The CDR3 length is 16 residues. Deletions cut 1 base from V and 0 bases from J, with 10 bases between. The CDR3 region has the DNA TGTGCCAGCAGCTTAGGGGGACAAAGCTCTGGAAACACCATATATTTT. Protein product: CASSLGGQSSGNTIYF. Full variable domain (rest looked up from reference TRBV7-8 and TRBJ1-3): GAGVSQSPRYKVAKRGQDVALRCDPISGHVSLFWYQQALGQGPEFLTYFQNEAQLDKSGLPSDRFFAERPEGSVSTLKIQRTQQEDSAVYLCASSLGGQSSGNTIYFGEGSWLTVV.

The chain has TRBV13 and TRBJ2-1; D remains ambiguous. CDR3 length: 16 amino acids. Germline V CDR1 and CDR2: PRHDT, FYEKMQ (reference sequence). V lost 1 base, J lost 0 bases, and 10 bases lay in between. CDR3 loop: CASSLVSASSYNEQFF. DNA of the CDR3: TGTGCCAGCAGCTTAGTAAGCGCTAGCTCCTACAATGAGCAGTTCTTC.

The V call is TRBV6-1, the J call TRBJ2-1, with TRBD2 matching 12 bases. V gave up 5 bases and J gave up 6 bases; unmatched junction bases: 2. Germline V gene lookup returns CDR1 MNHNS and CDR2 SASEGT. The CDR3 sequence is 14 residues long. The CDR3 DNA reads TGTGCCAGCAGTAAGACTAGCGGGAGCAATGAGCAGTTCTTC. Translated, it gives CASSKTSGSNEQFF.

The chain links TRBV7-8 to TRBJ2-2; 11 nucleotides match TRBD2. The CDR3 extends over 17 amino acids. With 3 bases clipped from V and 4 bases from J, the junction kept 7 bases outside the gene matches. The germline CDR1 and CDR2 sequences are SGHVS and FQNEAQ. CDR3 bases: TGTGCCAGCAGCTTGGAAATGACTAGCGGGGTCACCGGGGAGCTGTTTTTT. Translation: CASSLEMTSGVTGELFF.

The V call is TRBV5-1, the J call TRBJ2-5; tentatively, D is TRBD2 (6 bases). CDR3 size: 13 residues. The V gene's germline CDR1 is SGHRS and CDR2 YFSETQ. V was pared by 4 bases and J by 7 bases, with 14 bases between. The CDR3 spells CASSAGTPGTQYF. CDR3 nucleotide sequence: TGCGCCAGCAGCGCGGGGACTCCGGGGACCCAGTACTTC.

This clone came up once. The rearrangement uses TRBV13 and TRBJ2-3; D ambiguous. The germline V gene encodes CDR1 PRHDT and CDR2 FYEKMQ (reference sequence). The germline V and J ends were trimmed by 3 bases and 0 bases, with 4 bases remaining between them. The CDR3 contains 13 residues. This CDR3 reads CASSFKSTDTQYF. CDR3 DNA: TGTGCCAGCAGCTTTAAAAGCACAGATACGCAGTATTTT.

This chain joins TRBV10-3 and TRBJ2-7; 9 bases are a match to TRBD1. V gave up 4 bases and J gave up 7 bases; unmatched junction bases: 8. This CDR3 contains 14 residues. Germline loops: CDR1 ENHRY, CDR2 SYGVKD. The CDR3 DNA reads as TGTGCCATCAGTGGAACAGGGGGCCAAGGAGAGCAGTACTTC. It specifies CAISGTGGQGEQYF.

The rearrangement joins TRBV4-3 to TRBJ2-7; 10 nucleotides line up with TRBD2. In germline, CDR1 is LGHNA, CDR2 YSLEER. The CDR3 sequence is 16 residues long. Unmatched junction bases numbered 7, after V lost 2 bases and J lost 3 bases. The chain's CDR3 is CASSQYLAGVNYEQYF. CDR3 nucleotides: TGCGCCAGCAGCCAATACCTAGCGGGAGTAAACTACGAGCAGTACTTC.

V and J are TRBV19 and TRBJ2-3; possible D gene TRBD2, 6 bases. V lost 7 bases, J lost 4 bases, and 15 bases lay in between. CDR1 and CDR2 from the germline V gene are LNHDA and SQIVND (reference sequence). The CDR3 has 14 amino acids. CDR3 DNA sequence: TGTGCCAGTACGACGGGAGTGGCAGCAGATACGCAGTATTTT. Its translation: CASTTGVAADTQYF.

The rearrangement links TRBV10-1 to TRBJ2-2; 10 positions agree with TRBD2. The trim removed 3 bases at V and 5 bases at J, leaving 3 bases unmatched. The V gene's germline CDR1 is WNHNN and CDR2 SYGVQD (reference sequence). The CDR3 sequence is 15 residues long. CDR3 DNA sequence: TGCGCCAGCAGTGATTCTAGCGGGAGTACCGGGGAGCTGTTTTTT. Encoded protein: CASSDSSGSTGELFF.

This clone was recorded once. The chain employs TRBV5-1 and TRBJ2-7; 10 positions agree with TRBD2. V shed 4 bases and J 6 bases; nucleotides not matched to a gene: 10. CDR3 size: 15 residues. The V gene's germline CDR1 is SGHRS and CDR2 YFSETQ. CDR3 nucleotides: TGCGCCAGCAGCCCTACCGGAGCGGGAGGGCCCGAGCAGTACTTC. It is translated as CASSPTGAGGPEQYF.

CDR3 nucleotide sequence: TGTGCCATCAGTGAGTCCGGGACTAGTCGGAACACCGGGGAGCTGTTTTTT. The encoded protein is CAISESGTSRNTGELFF. The chain employs TRBV10-3 and TRBJ2-2, with 8 bases lining up with TRBD2. CDR1 is ENHRY and CDR2 is SYGVKD in the germline V gene. The ends lost 0 bases at V and 1 base at J; junction bases unmatched: 4. CDR3 length: 17 amino acids.

V and J are TRBV6-1 and TRBJ2-7; D is unresolved. The CDR3 consists of 14 residues. V was trimmed by 2 bases and J by 3 bases, leaving 11 bases between them. CDR1 MNHNS and CDR2 SASEGT come from the germline V gene. CDR3 coding DNA: TGTGCCAGCAGTGAATACGACTTGGACTACGAGCAGTACTTC. Translation: CASSEYDLDYEQYF.

This chain connects TRBV9 to TRBJ2-3, with 11 bases aligning to TRBD2. Looked up from germline, CDR1 is SGDLS and CDR2 is YYNGEE. There are 17 residues in the CDR3. J gave up 2 bases and V 3 bases, and 8 bases lay outside the gene matches. This CDR3 reads CASSALRTSGPTDTQYF. CDR3 in DNA: TGTGCCAGCAGCGCCCTCCGGACTAGCGGGCCCACAGATACGCAGTATTTT.

This sequence joins TRBV7-2 and TRBJ1-6, with D tentatively TRBD1 (5 bases). The CDR3 is 16 residues long. Germline assignment: CDR1 SGHTA and CDR2 FQGNSA. Trimming pared 3 bases from V and 5 bases from J, leaving 14 bases between. This CDR3 is CASSLEFPGNNSPLHF. DNA of the CDR3: TGTGCCAGCAGCTTGGAATTCCCAGGGAATAATTCACCCCTCCACTTT.

To note about this clone: Other nucleotide sequences in the sample specify the same CDR3. The rearrangement joins TRBV18 to TRBJ1-1, with D tentatively TRBD1 (6 bases). Germline CDR1 reads KGHSH; CDR2 reads LQKENI. The CDR3 has 14 residues. Deletions cut 1 base from V and 0 bases from J, with 6 bases between. CDR3 in amino acids: CASSPQGVNTEAFF. Written as DNA, the CDR3 is TGTGCCAGCTCACCACAGGGGGTGAACACTGAAGCTTTCTTT.

The genes are TRBV10-1 and TRBJ2-1; D is undetermined. The CDR3 runs 13 residues. Trimming shortened V by 2 bases and J by 4 bases, and 6 bases separated the two germline ends. Germline CDR1 and CDR2: WNHNN and SYGVQD (reference sequence). CDR3 coding DNA: TGCGCCAGCAGTGAGGCTAGATACAATGAGCAGTTCTTC. Amino acid sequence: CASSEARYNEQFF.

The chain uses TRBV19 and TRBJ2-5; D is unclear. V lost 5 bases, J lost 5 bases, and 12 bases lay in between. CDR1 LNHDA and CDR2 SQIVND come from the germline V gene (reference sequence). This CDR3 spans 13 amino acids. This CDR3 reads CASSDVPGETQYF. As DNA, the CDR3 is TGTGCCAGTAGTGACGTTCCCGGGGAGACCCAGTACTTC.

The chain links TRBV11-3 to TRBJ1-1; D is uncertain. This CDR3 has 14 amino acids. V was cut by 1 base and J by 3 bases, with 9 bases left in between. Germline CDR1 and CDR2: SGHNT and YENEEA. CDR3 nucleotides: TGTGCCAGCAGCTTAGCCGCGGGTCACACTGAAGCTTTCTTT. Amino acids: CASSLAAGHTEAFF.

The J gene is TRBJ1-3, the V gene TRBV5-1, with a weak D call TRBD1 (6 bases). This CDR3 has 14 residues. Germline V gene data show CDR1 as SGHRS and CDR2 as YFSETQ. The V and J ends lost 4 bases and 0 bases respectively, with 8 bases between them. The CDR3 region has the DNA TGCGCCAGCAGCCGACAGGACTCTGGAAACACCATATATTTT. Its protein is CASSRQDSGNTIYF.